The 6 T cell receptor beta chains reported below all come from one sample, sequenced in a study of Ad26.COV2.S vaccination and SARS-CoV-2 variants. Treatment defined: approximately 18 received Ad26.COV2.S at low or high dose, single or two shots; 5 received placebo; per-sample allocation not given. The samples date from day 63 after the first vaccine or placebo injection. Produced via immunoSEQ multiplex PCR; TCRdb's table is partial and in-frame only. This sample has roughly 510,000 clones, with around 85% found just once. The sequenced sample was peripheral blood, obtained in a trial of Ad26.COV2.S vaccine versus placebo. The receptor source for this set is a person between 18 and 65 years old who received the Ad26.COV2.S COVID-19 vaccine or a placebo.

The rearrangement links TRBV5-5 to TRBJ1-1; TRBD1 might be the D (6 bases). The CDR3 covers 15 residues. Germline-derived CDR1 and CDR2 are SGHKS and YYEKEE (reference sequence). The V end lost 4 bases, the J end lost 2 bases, and 15 bases lay between the germline ends. The CDR3 sequence: CASSAGGTPNTEAFF. The CDR3 region has the DNA TGTGCCAGCAGCGCTGGAGGGACACCCAACACTGAAGCTTTCTTT. Looking up the rest from reference TRBV5-5 and TRBJ1-1 gives the full variable domain: DAGVTQSPTHLIKTRGQQVTLRCSPISGHKSVSWYQQVLGQGPQFIFQYYEKEERGRGNFPDRFSARQFPNYSSELNVNALLLGDSALYLCASSAGGTPNTEAFFGQGTRLTVV.

The CDR3 sequence: CASGRGHGYTF. In DNA form, the CDR3 reads TGTGCCAGCGGGAGAGGTCACGGCTACACCTTC. J is TRBJ1-2 and V is TRBV6-5; D remains ambiguous. V was clipped by 8 bases and J by 8 bases, with 12 bases between them. The CDR3 extends over 11 amino acids. The germline V gene has CDR1 MNHEY and CDR2 SVGAGI.

A single count supports this clone. The rearrangement uses TRBV11-2 and TRBJ2-2, with TRBD1 matching 9 bases. Trimming removed 5 bases from V and 5 bases from J; junction bases left unmatched: 3. Germline CDR1 is SGHAT and CDR2 is FQNNGV. This CDR3 has 14 residues. This CDR3 reads CASSGTGRTGELFF. CDR3 nucleotide sequence: TGTGCCAGCAGCGGGACAGGGCGGACCGGGGAGCTGTTTTTT.

This clone was counted only a few times. The rearrangement links TRBV2 to TRBJ1-6; maybe TRBD1 (6 bases). This CDR3 is built from 16 residues. Trimming left V 1 base short and J 7 bases short, with 14 bases between. Germline assignment: CDR1 SNHLY and CDR2 FYNNEI. This CDR3 reads CASSEDQGTGNSPLHF. Here the CDR3 DNA reads TGTGCCAGCAGTGAAGACCAAGGCACAGGGAATTCACCCCTCCACTTT.

This chain joins TRBV29-1 and TRBJ1-5, with D uncertain. V was clipped by 5 bases and J by 6 bases, with 11 bases between them. The germline CDR1 and CDR2 sequences are SQVTM and ANQGSEA. The length of the CDR3 is 12 residues. For the CDR3, the DNA is TGCAGCGTTATCGGGGAGGGTCAGCCCCAGCATTTT. This translates into CSVIGEGQPQHF.

This sequence joins TRBV7-9 and TRBJ2-1, with 11 positions matching TRBD2. The ends lost 5 bases at V and 4 bases at J; junction bases unmatched: 4. The CDR3 covers 15 residues. The germline V gene has CDR1 SEHNR and CDR2 FQNEAQ (reference sequence). DNA for the CDR3: TGTGCCAGCAGCGTTAGCGGGAGGGATTACAATGAGCAGTTCTTC. Its translation: CASSVSGRDYNEQFF. Using reference TRBV7-9 and TRBJ2-1 for the parts outside the CDR3, the full variable domain is DTGVSQNPRHKITKRGQNVTFRCDPISEHNRLYWYRQTLGQGPEFLTYFQNEAQLEKSRLLSDRFSAERPKGSFSTLEIQRTEQGDSAMYLCASSVSGRDYNEQFFGPGTRLTVL.